This is a list of T cell receptor beta chains from one sample in a study of blood T cell repertoires in COVID-19. Only in-frame clones appear in the TCRdb table, and some are missing; sequencing was by immunoSEQ multiplex PCR. This sample has 50,000 to 60,000 clones, with roughly 90% found just once. The specimen sequenced was peripheral blood. These receptors were collected from a man in his fifties or sixties with active COVID-19. The CDR3 runs from the conserved cysteine through the conserved F or W. The D gene is left open where the match is weak. Some rows mark clone size as missing; the rest say once, few, many or name a class of expanded clone.

size: few
length: 12
J: TRBJ1-1
D: NA
V: TRBV15
CDR3: CATSRGGFEAFF
DNA: TGTGCCACCAGCAGAGGAGGTTTTGAAGCTTTCTTT

size: NA
length: 12
J: TRBJ1-2
D: NA
V: TRBV28
CDR3: CASSLSNYGYTF
DNA: TGTGCCAGCAGTTTGAGTAACTATGGCTACACCTTC

size: NA
length: 15
J: TRBJ2-1
D: NA
V: TRBV5-1
CDR3: CASSLVDKSINEQFF
DNA: TGCGCCAGCAGCTTGGTGGACAAGAGTATCAATGAGCAGTTCTTC

size: once
length: 14
J: TRBJ2-7
D: TRBD1
V: TRBV5-5
CDR3: CASSLVRQGPEQYF
DNA: TGTGCCAGCAGCTTGGTGAGACAGGGTCCCGAGCAGTACTTC

size: NA
length: 13
J: TRBJ1-2
D: NA
V: TRBV12-3/TRBV12-4
CDR3: CASRTSTNYGYTF
DNA: TGTGCCAGCCGGACATCAACTAACTATGGCTACACCTTC

size: NA
length: 17
J: TRBJ2-3
D: NA
V: TRBV6-6
CDR3: CASSPTRTGASTDTQYF
DNA: TGTGCCAGCAGTCCTACTCGCACGGGAGCCAGCACAGATACGCAGTATTTT

size: few
length: 16
J: TRBJ2-3
D: TRBD1
V: TRBV2
CDR3: CASSRDRGPLTDTQYF
DNA: TGTGCCAGCAGTCGGGACAGGGGGCCCCTGACAGATACGCAGTATTTT

size: NA
length: 15
J: TRBJ2-4
D: TRBD1
V: TRBV11-2
CDR3: CASRATGPAKNIQYF
DNA: TGTGCCAGCAGGGCGACAGGGCCAGCCAAAAACATTCAGTACTTC

size: NA
length: 15
J: TRBJ1-3
D: NA
V: TRBV4-1
CDR3: CASSQAPTTVSTIYF
DNA: TGCGCCAGCAGCCAAGCACCTACCACCGTCTCCACCATATATTTT

size: once
length: 13
J: TRBJ2-7
D: TRBD1
V: TRBV12-3/TRBV12-4
CDR3: CASTSGTGWEQYF
DNA: TGTGCCAGCACCTCAGGGACAGGGTGGGAGCAGTACTTC

size: NA
length: 14
J: TRBJ2-1
D: NA
V: TRBV7-3
CDR3: CASSDGGYYNEQFF
DNA: TGTGCCAGCAGCGATGGGGGGTACTACAATGAGCAGTTCTTC

size: once
length: 11
J: TRBJ2-1
D: NA
V: TRBV6-6
CDR3: CASRVGSEQFF
DNA: TGTGCCAGCCGGGTTGGGAGTGAGCAGTTCTTC

size: NA
length: 15
J: TRBJ1-6
D: NA
V: TRBV27
CDR3: CASSLGAGRDSPLHF
DNA: TGTGCCAGCAGTTTGGGGGCAGGAAGGGATTCACCCCTCCACTTT

size: once
length: 14
J: TRBJ2-2
D: NA
V: TRBV24-1
CDR3: CATSDPGSSGELFF
DNA: TGTGCCACCAGTGATCCCGGGAGCTCCGGGGAGCTGTTTTTT

size: NA
length: 11
J: TRBJ2-1
D: NA
V: TRBV5-1
CDR3: CASSLGRKQFF
DNA: TGCGCCAGCAGCTTGGGGCGGAAGCAGTTCTTC

size: NA
length: 15
J: TRBJ2-1
D: TRBD2
V: TRBV11-3
CDR3: CASSFSSSGYNEQFF
DNA: TGTGCCAGCAGCTTTTCATCTAGCGGATACAATGAGCAGTTCTTC

size: NA
length: 12
J: TRBJ2-1
D: NA
V: TRBV7-3
CDR3: CASSLIAGEQFF
DNA: TGTGCCAGCAGCTTAATTGCAGGGGAGCAGTTCTTC

size: NA
length: 12
J: TRBJ2-7
D: NA
V: TRBV19
CDR3: CASSIGAYEQYF
DNA: TGTGCCAGTAGTATAGGAGCTTACGAGCAGTACTTC

size: NA
length: 12
J: TRBJ1-1
D: NA
V: TRBV29-1
CDR3: CSVEVYNTEAFF
DNA: TGCAGCGTTGAAGTATATAACACTGAAGCTTTCTTT

size: NA
length: 15
J: TRBJ1-2
D: NA
V: TRBV4-1
CDR3: CASSQPRSGAYGYTF
DNA: TGCGCCAGCAGCCAGCCCCGGTCAGGGGCCTATGGCTACACCTTC

size: NA
length: 15
J: TRBJ2-3
D: NA
V: TRBV30
CDR3: CAWSKGLPSTDTQYF
DNA: TGTGCCTGGAGTAAAGGACTACCTAGCACAGATACGCAGTATTTT

size: once
length: 15
J: TRBJ1-6
D: TRBD1
V: TRBV6-5
CDR3: CASSSRDRGNSPLHF
DNA: TGTGCCAGCAGTTCCCGGGACAGGGGGAATTCACCCCTCCACTTT

size: NA
length: 11
J: TRBJ2-1
D: NA
V: TRBV5-6
CDR3: CASGSYNEQFF
DNA: TGTGCCAGCGGGAGCTACAATGAGCAGTTCTTC

size: NA
length: 15
J: TRBJ2-2
D: NA
V: TRBV4-1
CDR3: CASSPPALGTGELFF
DNA: TGCGCCAGCAGCCCCCCCGCCCTCGGGACCGGGGAGCTGTTTTTT

size: NA
length: 14
J: TRBJ1-2
D: TRBD1
V: TRBV4-1
CDR3: CASSRPGTGGGYTF
DNA: TGCGCCAGCAGCCGCCCCGGGACAGGGGGCGGCTACACCTTC

size: NA
length: 11
J: TRBJ1-5
D: NA
V: TRBV6-6
CDR3: CASSTGEPQHF
DNA: TGTGCCAGCAGTACGGGAGAGCCCCAGCATTTT

size: NA
length: 16
J: TRBJ2-5
D: NA
V: TRBV19
CDR3: CASSPFLRQGKETQYF
DNA: TGTGCCAGTAGTCCCTTTCTCAGGCAGGGGAAAGAGACCCAGTACTTC

size: NA
length: 15
J: TRBJ2-2
D: TRBD1
V: TRBV6-5
CDR3: CASSYRDRGAGELFF
DNA: TGTGCCAGCAGTTACCGGGACAGGGGGGCCGGGGAGCTGTTTTTT

size: NA
length: 15
J: TRBJ2-7
D: TRBD2
V: TRBV6-5
CDR3: CASSYGPGLAYEQYF
DNA: TGTGCCAGCAGTTACGGCCCCGGACTAGCCTACGAGCAGTACTTC

size: NA
length: 16
J: TRBJ2-5
D: TRBD2
V: TRBV6-1
CDR3: CASSEAWREVPETQYF
DNA: TGTGCCAGCAGTGAAGCGTGGCGGGAGGTCCCAGAGACCCAGTACTTC

size: NA
length: 13
J: TRBJ1-1
D: NA
V: TRBV4-1
CDR3: CASTLTGNTEAFF
DNA: TGCGCCAGCACCCTTACAGGGAACACTGAAGCTTTCTTT

size: NA
length: 14
J: TRBJ1-5
D: TRBD1
V: TRBV7-8
CDR3: CASSSRQGYQPQHF
DNA: TGTGCCAGCAGCTCAAGACAGGGTTATCAGCCCCAGCATTTT

size: NA
length: 15
J: TRBJ2-1
D: NA
V: TRBV30
CDR3: CAWSVRSPISAEQFF
DNA: TGTGCCTGGAGTGTAAGGAGCCCTATTAGCGCTGAGCAGTTCTTC

size: NA
length: 14
J: TRBJ2-7
D: TRBD2
V: TRBV27
CDR3: CASSLLREEGEQYF
DNA: TGTGCCAGCAGTTTGTTACGGGAGGAGGGGGAGCAGTACTTC

size: NA
length: 15
J: TRBJ1-1
D: NA
V: TRBV4-1
CDR3: CASSQLGVQGTEAFF
DNA: TGCGCCAGCAGTCAGCTAGGTGTCCAAGGAACTGAAGCTTTCTTT

size: NA
length: 15
J: TRBJ2-1
D: NA
V: TRBV5-4
CDR3: CASSLAATSYNEQFF
DNA: TGTGCCAGCAGCTTGGCGGCGACTTCCTACAATGAGCAGTTCTTC

size: NA
length: 16
J: TRBJ2-7
D: TRBD1
V: TRBV5-6
CDR3: CASSYDPGQGAPEQYF
DNA: TGTGCCAGCAGCTACGATCCGGGACAGGGGGCCCCCGAGCAGTACTTC

size: NA
length: 19
J: TRBJ2-7
D: TRBD2
V: TRBV4-2
CDR3: CASSPLALAGGGPLDEQYF
DNA: TGTGCCAGCAGCCCCTTAGCCCTAGCGGGAGGGGGCCCCTTGGACGAGCAGTACTTC

size: NA
length: 15
J: TRBJ2-7
D: NA
V: TRBV27
CDR3: CASRRLAERAYEQYF
DNA: TGTGCCAGCAGGAGGTTAGCGGAGCGAGCCTACGAGCAGTACTTC

size: NA
length: 15
J: TRBJ2-7
D: TRBD1
V: TRBV4-1
CDR3: CASSQDPTGLGEQYF
DNA: TGCGCCAGCAGCCAAGACCCGACAGGGCTGGGCGAGCAGTACTTC

size: NA
length: 12
J: TRBJ1-2
D: NA
V: TRBV7-2
CDR3: CASSHRVGGYTF
DNA: TGTGCCAGCAGCCACAGGGTTGGAGGCTACACCTTC